This T cell receptor (beta chain) was sequenced during a study of shared clonotypes between healthy human individuals. TCRdb's copy holds only in-frame clones and misses some; the assay was immunoSEQ multiplex PCR. This repertoire shows about 1.1 million clones, roughly 77% found once; its top ten account for more than 0.85%. The CDR3 spans 12 residues. Trimming cost V 0 bases and J 8 bases, with 5 bases left between them. Germline lookup yields CDR1 WSHSY and CDR2 SAAADI. This TCR came from a man aged 18 to 35 in good health. Some clones in this sample may be carry-over from other donors' samples. V and J are TRBV10-2 and TRBJ2-1; D not resolved. Sequenced sample: memory CD4+ T cells from PBMCs. Described subset: CD45RA-negative fraction. CDR3 loop: CASSESVHEQFF. CDR3 DNA: TGCGCCAGCAGTGAGTCGGTCCATGAGCAGTTCTTC.